The TCR beta chain under discussion was sequenced for a study of regulatory T cells in long-lasting Graves disease. Study observations and caveats: Favored usage of TRBV28, TRBJ1-2 and TRBJ2-5 was recorded in persistent disease. Persistent Graves' disease cases displayed lower TCR diversity than newly diagnosed ones.

About this clonotype: Its antigen is undetermined.

The CDR3 contains 19 residues. V was pared by 0 bases and J by 4 bases, with 9 bases of the junction left unmatched. Looked up from germline, CDR1 is SGDLS and CDR2 is YYNGEE. Time point of the sample: newly diagnosed GD, antithyroid drugs for less than 3 months. Preparation of the TCR library used RNA extracted from PBMCs. Graves' disease was diagnosed by American Thyroid Association guidelines. Investigators prepared the TCR beta libraries by applying iRepertoire HTBI primers and Arm-PCR of CDR3 regions. In TCRdb, the multiplex PCR reads were re-called with MiXCR into one record per CDR3 protein. This sample has around 230,000 distinct CDR3 sequences, with around 20% found just once.

This specimen consisted of peripheral blood mononuclear cells (PBMCs), obtained at new diagnosis, from a patient treated with antithyroid drugs. The chain joins TRBV9 to TRBJ2-3; 15 nucleotides align to TRBD2. The receptor was derived from a female donor with Graves disease. The CDR3 sequence: CASSVEGTSGRSPADTQYF. The CDR3 DNA sequence: TGTGCCAGCAGCGTAGAGGGGACTAGCGGGAGGAGCCCCGCAGATACGCAGTATTTT. Combining the CDR3 with reference TRBV9 and TRBJ2-3 gives the whole variable domain DSGVTQTPKHLITATGQRVTLRCSPRSGDLSVYWYQQSLDQGLQFLIQYYNGEERAKGNILERFSAQQFPDLHSELNLSSLELGDSALYFCASSVEGTSGRSPADTQYFGPGTRLTVL.